This passage covers 21 T cell receptor beta chains from one sample sequenced in a study of neurological immune-mediated disorders. TCRdb redid the calling of the 5' RACE reads with MiXCR, one entry per CDR3 protein. The sample holds 84,000 or so distinct CDR3 sequences, approximately 4.6% seen once. As to time point: longitudinal time-point 3. Specimen: PBMCs. The receptors were gathered from a woman aged 55-69 years with multiple sclerosis.

This clonotype has ten or more counts. The genes are TRBV20-1 and TRBJ1-5, with D hard to call. The CDR3 runs 15 residues. Per germline, CDR1 DFQATT and CDR2 SNEGSKA (reference sequence). Trimming pared 0 bases from V and 7 bases from J, leaving 16 bases between. The DNA of the CDR3 is TGCAGTGCTAGAGATTCTGGAGGAGGAGGGCAGCCCCAGCATTTT. Residues: CSARDSGGGGQPQHF.

This clonotype occurred a few times. The rearrangement joins TRBV6-2 or TRBV6-3 to TRBJ1-2; D perhaps matches TRBD1 (6 bases). This CDR3 contains 15 residues. V dropped 6 bases and J dropped 0 bases, with 14 bases sitting between them. The germline V gene encodes CDR1 MNHEY and CDR2 SVGEGT. Here the CDR3 DNA reads TGTGCCAGCAGCCCAGGACAGATAGCTAACTATGGCTACACCTTC. Translating it yields CASSPGQIANYGYTF.

This clonotype was seen at least ten times. The J gene is TRBJ2-2, the V gene TRBV10-3; 7 bases are shared with TRBD1. The CDR3 totals 15 residues. The V segment lost 10 bases and the J segment 2 bases; nucleotides outside the gene matches: 10. Germline lookup yields CDR1 ENHRY and CDR2 SYGVKD. CDR3: CASGAGTDNTGELFF. The CDR3 DNA follows: TGTGCCAGCGGTGCCGGGACAGACAACACCGGGGAGCTGTTTTTT.

This clonotype was counted many times. The gene calls are TRBV4-1 and TRBJ1-1; weak D call: TRBD1 (6 bases). The CDR3 totals 17 residues. The germline V and J ends were trimmed by 0 bases and 0 bases, with 14 bases remaining between them. The germline CDR1 and CDR2 sequences are MGHRA and YSYEKL. In DNA form, the CDR3 reads TGCGCCAGCAGCCAAGATGAAGAGGACAGCATGAACACTGAAGCTTTCTTT. Residues: CASSQDEEDSMNTEAFF.

There are many counts of this clonotype. The chain links TRBV5-1 to TRBJ2-1; 13 nucleotides line up with TRBD2. This CDR3 has 16 residues. J lost 6 bases, V lost 3 bases, and 6 bases had no gene match. Germline V gene data show CDR1 as SGHRS and CDR2 as YFSETQ. The CDR3 DNA reads TGCGCCAGCAGCTGGGGACTAGCGGGGACGGGCAATGAGCAGTTCTTC. Translating gives CASSWGLAGTGNEQFF.

This clonotype was detected ten times or more. The rearrangement links TRBV7-8 to TRBJ2-5; D perhaps matches TRBD2 (7 bases). CDR1 and CDR2 from the germline V gene are SGHVS and FQNEAQ. The V end lost 11 bases, the J end lost 5 bases, and 18 bases lay between the germline ends. CDR3 length: 13 residues. CDR3 coding DNA: TGTGCCGGGGGGGGCCCTTGGGGGGAGACCCAGTACTTC. It codes for CAGGGPWGETQYF.

In this sample, this clonotype turned up many times. The chain carries TRBV18 and TRBJ1-2; no reliable D call. Looked up from germline, CDR1 is KGHSH and CDR2 is LQKENI. The CDR3 has 16 amino acids. V was cut by 2 bases and J by 1 base, with 14 bases left in between. The chain's CDR3 is CASSPGSPTFNYGYTF. CDR3 nucleotide sequence: TGTGCCAGCTCACCAGGCTCACCCACATTTAACTATGGCTACACCTTC.

This clonotype has ten or more counts. V usage is TRBV4-1 and J usage is TRBJ2-2; 7 positions match TRBD2. Germline-derived CDR1 and CDR2 are MGHRA and YSYEKL. With V trimmed by 3 bases and J by 4 bases, 17 bases remained unmatched. This CDR3 region has 19 residues. CDR3 DNA: TGCGCCAGCAGCCAGAAGAAGGTCCACGGGGGGAAAAGCACCGGGGAGCTGTTTTTT. It is translated as CASSQKKVHGGKSTGELFF.

At least ten counts were recorded for this clonotype. This chain connects TRBV6-5 to TRBJ1-2; D unclear. Germline lookup yields CDR1 MNHEY and CDR2 SVGAGI. This CDR3 has 15 amino acids. The V gene lost 6 bases and the J gene lost 2 bases, with 16 bases spanning the gap. The CDR3 DNA reads as TGTGCCAGCAGATTCTCGACAACTGAAAACTATGGCTACACCTTC. This gives the protein CASRFSTTENYGYTF.

There are a few counts of this clonotype. A much larger clone sits a single nucleotide away, making a read error possible. This chain connects TRBV6-6 to TRBJ1-1; unclear D gene. Germline V gene sequence: CDR1 MNHNY, CDR2 SVGAGI (reference sequence). The CDR3 totals 12 residues. The CDR3 region has the DNA TGTGTCAGCAGCCCCGTGGGCACTGAAGCTTTCTTT. This translates into CVSSPVGTEAFF.

This clonotype showed up many times. The V and J genes are TRBV6-6 and TRBJ2-7, with 12 bases that match TRBD1. The CDR3 loop spans 15 amino acids. V trimming: 4 bases; J trimming: 5 bases; junction bases outside the gene matches: 6. CDR1 is MNHNY, CDR2 SVGAGI, per germline (reference sequence). CDR3: CASSWRGTGGDEQYF. DNA for the CDR3: TGTGCCAGCAGTTGGAGGGGGACAGGGGGCGACGAGCAGTACTTC.

A remark on this clonotype: A much larger clone differs by one base, so this may be a read error. V is TRBV20-1 and J is TRBJ1-5; maybe TRBD1 (5 bases). The V and J ends lost 6 bases and 7 bases respectively, with 19 bases between them. Germline CDR1 DFQATT, CDR2 SNEGSKA (reference sequence). The CDR3 is 14 residues long. As DNA, the CDR3 is TGCAGTGCCCAGTTGGGGCGCCTTGGCCAGCCCCAGCATTTT. Translating gives CSAQLGRLGQPQHF.

This clonotype was recorded many times. This chain links TRBV6-6 with TRBJ2-7; D is possibly TRBD1 or TRBD2 (6 bases each). Germline V gene sequence: CDR1 MNHNY, CDR2 SVGAGI (reference sequence). The CDR3 is made up of 15 amino acids. V lost 5 bases and J 2 bases, leaving 16 bases between the germline ends. This chain's CDR3 is CASSPLGGGPYEQYF. The CDR3 coding sequence is TGTGCCAGCAGTCCCCTAGGAGGGGGGCCCTACGAGCAGTACTTC.

In its sample, this clonotype was seen many times. The genes are TRBV14 and TRBJ2-1; weak D call: TRBD2 (5 bases). V lost 1 base and J 4 bases, leaving 17 bases between the germline ends. CDR3 length: 17 amino acids. Germline values: CDR1 SGHDN, CDR2 FVKESK. DNA for the CDR3: TGTGCCAGCAGCCAAGGGGTTCTAGCCCCCTTTTACAATGAGCAGTTCTTC. Residues: CASSQGVLAPFYNEQFF.

This clonotype was detected ten times or more. The chain links TRBV30 to TRBJ2-1; the D is unclear. Germline V lookup: CDR1 GTSNPN, CDR2 SVGIG (reference sequence). The CDR3 is 13 residues long. V dropped 7 bases and J dropped 2 bases, with 12 bases sitting between them. CDR3 loop: CASLRRTYNEQFF. The CDR3 DNA is TGTGCCTCCTTGAGGCGAACCTACAATGAGCAGTTCTTC.

This clonotype was seen repeatedly, ten times or more. The gene calls are TRBV15 and TRBJ2-6, with D tentatively TRBD2 (5 bases). Germline CDR1 and CDR2: LNHNV and YYDKDF (reference sequence). Trimming stripped 0 bases from V and 1 base from J, with 22 bases between. The CDR3 length is 21 residues. CDR3 in amino acids: CATSRDLLSAAGGSGANVLTF. CDR3 in DNA: TGTGCCACCAGCAGAGATCTTCTCTCCGCCGCGGGCGGGTCTGGGGCCAACGTCCTGACTTTC.

The sample holds many counts of this clonotype. The chain links TRBV10-3 to TRBJ1-1, with 7 bases aligning to TRBD1. CDR1 is ENHRY, CDR2 SYGVKD, per germline. The CDR3 totals 14 residues. Trimming at V came to 7 bases and at J to 2 bases, leaving 7 bases not matched to a gene. CDR3 protein: CAINTGEGNTEAFF. CDR3 bases: TGTGCCATCAATACAGGGGAAGGAAACACTGAAGCTTTCTTT.

This clonotype was counted at least ten times. The J gene is TRBJ2-6, the V gene TRBV6-5; D might be TRBD1 (5 bases). Germline CDR1 MNHEY, CDR2 SVGAGI. The CDR3 is 16 amino acids. V was trimmed by 0 bases and J by 2 bases, leaving 8 bases between them. The CDR3 loop reads CASSYSAGTGANVLTF. In DNA form, the CDR3 reads TGTGCCAGCAGTTACTCCGCAGGGACTGGGGCCAACGTCCTGACTTTC.

This clonotype was found many times. The chain joins TRBV6-5 to TRBJ1-1; no clear D gene. The CDR3 has 12 residues. V was trimmed by 5 bases and J by 0 bases, leaving 4 bases between them. Germline CDR1 reads MNHEY; CDR2 reads SVGAGI. In nucleotides, the CDR3 is TGTGCCAGCAGTCAAATGAACACTGAAGCTTTCTTT. This codes for CASSQMNTEAFF.

This clonotype was seen at least ten times. The V and J genes are TRBV28 and TRBJ2-1; 7 bases match TRBD2. The V gene end was trimmed by 8 bases and the J gene end by 7 bases; junction bases not matched to a gene: 20. CDR1 MDHEN and CDR2 SYDVKM come from the germline V gene. The CDR3 loop spans 17 amino acids. DNA for the CDR3: TGTGCCAGCGGCCCCCGCTCTGGCGGGGGTCCCCCTAATGAGCAGTTCTTC. It specifies CASGPRSGGGPPNEQFF.

This clonotype appeared many times. The chain recombines TRBV20-1 with TRBJ2-3, with 7 bases that match TRBD1. The CDR3 covers 15 residues. CDR1 DFQATT and CDR2 SNEGSKA come from the germline V gene (reference sequence). The V and J ends lost 5 bases and 3 bases, in that order; junction bases with no gene match: 11. The CDR3, as DNA: TGCAGTGCTCCCCTCGACAGGGACGGTACAGATACGCAGTATTTT. Encoded protein: CSAPLDRDGTDTQYF.